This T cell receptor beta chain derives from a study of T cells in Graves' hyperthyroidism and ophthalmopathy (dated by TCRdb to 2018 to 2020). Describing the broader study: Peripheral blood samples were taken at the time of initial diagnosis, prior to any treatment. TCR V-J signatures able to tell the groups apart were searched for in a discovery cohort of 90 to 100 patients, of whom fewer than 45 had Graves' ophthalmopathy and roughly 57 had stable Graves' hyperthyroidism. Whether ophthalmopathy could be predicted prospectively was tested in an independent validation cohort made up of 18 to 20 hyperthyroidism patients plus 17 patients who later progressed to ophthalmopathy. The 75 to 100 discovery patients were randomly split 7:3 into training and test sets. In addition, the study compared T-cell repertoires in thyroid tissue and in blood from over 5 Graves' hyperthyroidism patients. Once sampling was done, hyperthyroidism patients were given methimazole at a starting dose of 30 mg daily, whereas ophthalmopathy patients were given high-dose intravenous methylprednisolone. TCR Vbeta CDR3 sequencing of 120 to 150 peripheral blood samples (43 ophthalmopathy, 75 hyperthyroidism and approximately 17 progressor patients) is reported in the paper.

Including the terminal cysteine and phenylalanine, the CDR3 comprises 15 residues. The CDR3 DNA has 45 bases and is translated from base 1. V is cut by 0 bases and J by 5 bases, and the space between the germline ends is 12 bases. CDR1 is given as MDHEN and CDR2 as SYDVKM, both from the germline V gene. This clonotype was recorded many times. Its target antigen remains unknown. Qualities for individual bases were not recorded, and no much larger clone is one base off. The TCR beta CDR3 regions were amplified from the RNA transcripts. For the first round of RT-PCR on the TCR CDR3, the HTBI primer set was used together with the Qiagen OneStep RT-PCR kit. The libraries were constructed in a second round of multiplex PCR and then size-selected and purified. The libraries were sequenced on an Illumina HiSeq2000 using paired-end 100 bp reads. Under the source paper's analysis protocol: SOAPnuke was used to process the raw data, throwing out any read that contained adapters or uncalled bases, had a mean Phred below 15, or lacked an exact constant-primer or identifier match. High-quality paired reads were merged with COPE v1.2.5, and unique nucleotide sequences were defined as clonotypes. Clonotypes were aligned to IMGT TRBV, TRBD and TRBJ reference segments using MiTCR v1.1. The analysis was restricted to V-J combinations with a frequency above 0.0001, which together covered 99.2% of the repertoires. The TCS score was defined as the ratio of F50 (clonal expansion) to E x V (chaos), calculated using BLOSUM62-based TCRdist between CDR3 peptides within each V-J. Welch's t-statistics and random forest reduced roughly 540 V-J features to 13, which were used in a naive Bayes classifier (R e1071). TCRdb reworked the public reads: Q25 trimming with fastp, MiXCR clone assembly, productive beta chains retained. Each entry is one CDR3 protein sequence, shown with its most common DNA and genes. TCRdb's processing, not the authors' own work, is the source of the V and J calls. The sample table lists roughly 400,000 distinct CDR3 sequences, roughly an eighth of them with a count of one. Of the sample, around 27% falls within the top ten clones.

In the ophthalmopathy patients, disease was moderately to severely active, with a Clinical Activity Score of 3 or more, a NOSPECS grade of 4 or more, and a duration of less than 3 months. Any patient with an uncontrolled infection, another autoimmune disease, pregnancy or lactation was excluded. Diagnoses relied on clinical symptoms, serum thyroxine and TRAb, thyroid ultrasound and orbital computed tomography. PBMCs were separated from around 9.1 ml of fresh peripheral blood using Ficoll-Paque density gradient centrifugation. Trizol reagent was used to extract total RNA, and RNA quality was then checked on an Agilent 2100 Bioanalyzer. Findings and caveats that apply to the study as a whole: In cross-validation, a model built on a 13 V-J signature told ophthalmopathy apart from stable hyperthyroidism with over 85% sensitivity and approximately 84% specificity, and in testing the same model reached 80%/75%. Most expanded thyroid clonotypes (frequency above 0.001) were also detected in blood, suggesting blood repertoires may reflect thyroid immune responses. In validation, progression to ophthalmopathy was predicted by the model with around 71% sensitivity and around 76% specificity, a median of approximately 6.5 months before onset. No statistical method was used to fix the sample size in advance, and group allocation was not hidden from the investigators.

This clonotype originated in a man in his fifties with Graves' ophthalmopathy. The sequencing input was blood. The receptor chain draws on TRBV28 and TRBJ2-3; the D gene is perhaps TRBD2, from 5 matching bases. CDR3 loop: CASSLWRHEGDTQYF. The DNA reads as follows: TGTGCCAGCAGTTTATGGCGGCACGAGGGAGATACGCAGTATTTT.